This section outlines one T cell receptor beta chain sequence together with its context. Its antigen remains unidentified. Base-call qualities are not available, and no considerably larger clone is one nucleotide away. The cohort consisted of 670 or so healthy bone marrow donors. All cohort members were sampled while nominally healthy, although unrecorded immune exposures were likely present. The donor was CMV seronegative and was included in the group of several hundred seronegative cohort members. Each donor provided a peripheral blood sample, and peripheral blood mononuclear cells were used for TCR beta sequencing. Genomic DNA was extracted from the blood cell samples with the Qiagen DNeasy Blood Extraction Kit. Here V drops 8 bases and J drops 3 bases, and the junction holds 9 bases not matched to any gene. The germline V gene yields MDHEN for CDR1 and SYDVKM for CDR2. From its cysteine to its phenylalanine, the CDR3 spans 15 amino acids. Only the CDR3 region is kept as DNA, spanning 45 bases read in frame from base 1.

These data come from a study of cytomegalovirus exposure and HLA in healthy donors (dated by TCRdb to 2016 to 2017). Turning to the overall study: According to an earlier analysis of several hundred of the donors, some 180 million T cells yielded approximately 120 million unique TCR beta sequences and 276 Gb of sequence data. An early release that covered some 640 HLA-typed donors contained approximately 300 gigabases of sequencing data and 65 million to 100 million unique TCR sequences. Of the roughly 390 genotyped donors, over 80% were placed in the genetic ancestry cluster associated with self-reported Caucasian donors. The study aimed to test whether cataloging public T cell receptors could reveal signatures of past pathogen exposure. Using immunosequencing, the study profiled T cell repertoires from fewer than 700 subjects and related those repertoires to cytomegalovirus serostatus. Besides the first cohort of 666 subjects, a separate validation cohort made up of around 120 different subjects was used. The study combined high-throughput TCR immunosequencing, statistical association of individual TCRs with disease status, and machine learning to predict cytomegalovirus infection status. A later analysis re-examined previously published TCR beta repertoires from hundreds of donors and added high-resolution HLA genotyping to investigate patterns of TCR occurrence. Rather than drawing on any new phenotypic data, the later analysis identified candidate immune exposures from TCR beta sequences and the way those sequences occurred across donors. An earlier analysis of 450 to 750 of the donors used high-throughput TCR beta sequencing to judge whether each TCR beta V gene segment behaved as functional or pseudogenic. Donor age, sex, ethnicity and CMV serostatus were compiled together with the repertoire data. A later genetic analysis took genome-wide SNP genotypes for about 55% of the roughly 670 donors and used that subset as a discovery cohort. Every repertoire in the discovery cohort had been generated on one and the same sequencing platform. Both class I and class II loci were covered by HLA typing, at four-digit resolution. The number of donors typed differed by locus, with about 620-630 for A, B, C, DRB1 and DQB1, around 520 for DQA1, approximately 580 for DPA1, and some 440 for DPB1. About five DR-DQ haplotypes were handled as single units for association and clustering because linkage in the cohort was strong. On average, about 240,000 unique TCR beta nucleotide sequences were sequenced per donor among fewer than 500 genotyped donors of the cohort, with roughly 18% of those sequences being non-productive. The paper's findings and limits, for the study overall: A later analysis found that TCR association rates varied across HLA loci, with DRB1 alleles showing the most associated TCRs and HLA-C alleles the fewest. The cohort was sequenced for TCR beta chains only, and without alpha or paired-chain data the features that could be detected were limited. Compared with equally common non-associated chains, HLA-associated TCR beta chains in a later analysis were more clonally expanded and had lower generation probabilities. In a later analysis, more than 15,000 TCR beta sequences were associated with specific HLA alleles at a false discovery rate of 0.05. The sequencing pipeline was judged likely to have produced a cluster of highly shared sequence variants as a technical artifact. Assigning TCR associations to individual alleles was difficult when HLA alleles, especially DR and DQ, strongly co-occurred. Correlated functional status among segregating V segments might reflect linkage disequilibrium, but an unknown experimental factor could not be ruled out. Sequencing depth was assumed to be roughly uniform across donors in the presence/absence analyses, though that assumption may not hold. HLA typing was unavailable for some donors at each locus, so association tests used only the typed subset. In vitro tests confirmed that a few of the cytomegalovirus-associated TCR beta chains recognize cytomegalovirus antigens. The authors suggested that the approach could potentially be extended to other disease states and immunological phenotypes. V-gene and J-gene trimming of TCR beta chains was associated with a missense DCLRE1C variant in a later genetic analysis, and the association was replicated in an independent cohort. In a later genetic analysis, fewer N-insertions in productive TCRs were reported among donors in an Asian-associated ancestry cluster than the 666-donor mean. A further reported finding was that TCR beta sequences accurately predicted the HLA-A and HLA-B alleles for most subjects in the first cohort. Because the 87-base-pair reads could not distinguish some IMGT-functional V segments, including TRBV6-2 and TRBV6-3, those segments were excluded. Most TCR sequences were observed very rarely across donors, whereas some public TCRs were present in many individuals. A later analysis found that most CMV-associated TCR beta chains appeared HLA-restricted, with HLA associations seemingly driven largely by CMV exposure. Immune exposure information for the cohort was limited to CMV serostatus. According to a later analysis, parvovirus B19, influenza, CMV and Epstein-Barr virus appeared linked to several top co-occurrence clusters. Broadly in line with IMGT annotations, most TCR beta V segments showed up in productive rearrangements about 87% or about 30% of the time in an earlier analysis of several hundred of the donors. The study gave a list of some 150 TCR beta chains associated with cytomegalovirus. Because counts were too low, about 18 rarely observed V segments, including chromosome 9 orphons, were left out of the earlier analysis of a few hundred of the donors. In both the original and validation cohorts, the classifier was reported to diagnose cytomegalovirus status with high specificity and sensitivity.

The library relied on the immunoSEQ multiplex PCR assay. The multiplex PCR relied on a mix of 60 forward primers for TCR Vbeta segments and 13 reverse primers for TCR Jbeta segments. Amplification of the CDR3 region of rearranged TCR beta genes was performed with a multiplex PCR assay on genomic DNA. The Illumina HiSeq System was used to sequence the amplified TCR beta libraries as 87-base-pair reads. From the authors' description of their analysis: A later analysis tallied roughly 76 million unique TCR beta chains across the 610 or so repertoires, and about 10 million of those chains were shared by two or more donors. Raw reads were error-corrected and collapsed into unique sequences with a nearest-neighbor algorithm that merged closely related sequences to remove PCR and sequencing errors. CDR3 sequences were aligned to IMGT reference sequences to assign V, D and J gene segments. For a sequence to be retained, a match of at least six nucleotides was required to both a V gene segment and a J gene segment. A rearrangement counted as productive if the CDR3 had no stop codons and remained in frame with V and J, and every other rearrangement counted as non-productive. CDR3 was defined by IMGT convention, running from the second conserved V-encoded cysteine to the conserved J-encoded phenylalanine. In an earlier analysis of more than 550 of the donors, sequences lacking an unambiguous match to a single V gene segment were excluded. In an earlier analysis of 500 to 750 of the donors, V segments were called functional above 56.7% productive rearrangements and were called segregating when the between-donor standard deviation exceeded 5%. A statistical classification framework was developed to diagnose cytomegalovirus status using the catalog of TCR beta chain sequences. In a later analysis, V and J genes were assigned by comparing TCR nucleotide sequences against IMGT/GENE-DB human TR gene sequences. A later analysis assigned CDR3 sequences and most-parsimonious VDJ recombination scenarios with the TCRdist pipeline. In a later analysis, each TCR beta chain was defined by its CDR3 amino acid sequence together with its V-gene family, and reads lacking a unique V-gene family were excluded. In a later analysis, several hundred highly shared, low-generation-probability nucleotide sequences were removed to address suspected cross-contamination and a sequencing artifact. For each public chain, a later analysis derived a clonal expansion index from normalized ranks of inferred template counts within each repertoire. In a later analysis, generation probabilities were computed with a VDJ recombination model fitted to out-of-frame rearrangements, and the resulting probabilities were checked against IGoR. In a later analysis, hypergeometric tests were used to score TCR-TCR, TCR-HLA and TCR-CMV co-occurrence, with a repertoire-size bias correction applied to TCR pairs. To estimate false discovery rates, a later analysis permuted the HLA or CMV assignments 20 times. A later analysis grouped co-occurring TCRs with DBSCAN, adding TCRdist sequence similarity when clustering within HLA-allele-positive subsets. For co-occurrence clustering, repertoires with fewer than 30,000 or more than 120,000 public chains were excluded, along with roughly 5 repertoires with anomalous nucleotide sharing. TCRdb re-hosts the immuneACCESS table, in-frame sequences only. Its copies lack some clones; in the studies checked, an unresolved V gene accounts for under half of them, and the cause for the rest is not known. That table furnishes V, J and clone size, whereas the DNA furnished D and trimming. Within this sample are about 200,000 clones, with around 78% of them counted one time only. Jointly, the top ten make up about 2.1% of the sample.

The chain joins TRBV28 to TRBJ2-2; TRBD1 matches 7 bases in the middle. Sequencing input: PBMCs. This clonotype was obtained from a man between 25 and 39 years old in good health and CMV-seronegative. In nucleotides, the sequence is TGTGCCAGCTGGAGTGAGGGGGCGGACACCGGGGAGCTGTTTTTT. The translation is CASWSEGADTGELFF.